This T cell receptor beta chain was identified during a study of T cell responses to AZD1222 COVID-19 vaccine. Assay: immunoSEQ multiplex PCR; the TCRdb copy retains only in-frame clones and omits some. The profile covers about 140,000 clones, with roughly 92% appearing a single time and roughly 5.1% taken by the ten largest. The CDR3 is 13 amino acids. The V and J ends lost 0 bases and 4 bases respectively, with 7 bases between them. From germline, CDR1 is MNHNY and CDR2 SVGAGI (reference sequence). The clonotype originates from an adult in good health. The V and J genes are TRBV6-6 and TRBJ2-7; no reliable D call. Sequenced material: peripheral blood, taken on day 0 of AZD1222 vaccination. The CDR3 nucleotides are TGTGCCAGCAGTTACTCGGCCAATTACGAGCAGTACTTC. The encoded protein is CASSYSANYEQYF.